This T cell receptor (beta chain) is from a study of shared clonotypes between healthy human individuals. Study-wide results and limits: Researchers found naive subsets generally carried larger estimated richness than memory subsets. Clonotypes not shared had lower generation probabilities than those common to all four donors. Several donors had about 5% of their naive CD4 clonotypes in common.

Positive CCR7 selection of CD45RO-negative cells yielded the naive CD8 cells, and terminally differentiated effector memory CD45RA+ cells were excluded. For sorted subsets, approximately 0.2 ug DNA per replicate equaled approximately 30,000 T cell genomes. Sequencing was performed with immunoSEQ multiplex PCR; in TCRdb, only in-frame clones are kept and a portion is missing. The sample yields 1.5 million to 2.5 million clones, roughly 95% seen once. This CDR3 region has 16 residues. Germline assignment: CDR1 SEHNR and CDR2 FQNEAQ (reference sequence). V was pared by 1 base and J by 2 bases, with 15 bases between. A remark on this clone: What it recognizes is unknown.

The chain uses TRBV7-9 and TRBJ2-7; a possible D gene is TRBD2 (6 bases). The receptor comes from a young man in good health. Sequencing was performed on naive CD8+ T cells sorted from blood. The CDR3 loop reads CASSLGTAGGAYEQYF. CDR3 in DNA: TGTGCCAGCAGCTTAGGGACCGCCGGGGGAGCCTACGAGCAGTACTTC.